This T cell receptor (beta chain) emerged from a study of chemoradiotherapy in HPV16-positive cancers. Points on this clone: Its specificity is unknown.

Profiling relied on immunoSEQ multiplex PCR, and the TCRdb table lists in-frame clones only, not all of them. The sample records approximately 5,400 clones, 70% to 90% being singletons. Study-level findings and limits: Non-HPV-specific T cells did not expand in tumors during treatment, whereas candidate HPV-specific clones and E7-related motifs did.

Germline V CDR1 and CDR2: LGHNA, YNFKEQ. Trimming at V came to 0 bases and at J to 6 bases, leaving 2 bases not matched to a gene. This CDR3 has 14 residues. The V gene is TRBV4-2, the J gene TRBJ2-1; 7 bases are a match to TRBD2. The origin of this receptor is a human donor with HPV-associated anogenital cancer. The sample was tumor tissue, taken from a patient who underwent chemoradiotherapy. The CDR3 loop reads CASSQELATNEQFF. CDR3 nucleotide sequence: TGTGCCAGCAGCCAAGAACTAGCGACCAATGAGCAGTTCTTC.